The clone carrying this T cell receptor (beta chain) was seen only a few times. One junction end disagrees with the germline gene, perhaps due to a read error. This CDR3 has 16 amino acids. Germline CDR1 reads SGDLS; CDR2 reads YYNGEE. The source of the sample is a study of low-dose radiotherapy and immunotherapy resistance in tumors. As for time point: after trial treatment. Specified treatment: LDRT plus nivolumab, ipilimumab, low-dose cyclophosphamide and aspirin (RACIN trial). Covering alpha and beta chains, TRAV- and TRBV-specific primers were used for the first-strand cDNA. The TCRs were subjected to amplification over 20 PCR cycles employing a constant-region primer in conjunction with a V-primer adapter. TCRdb itself ran the reads through MiXCR, one entry per CDR3 protein. The sample holds 95,000 to 100,000 distinct CDR3 sequences; 20% are singletons and the top ten take over 4%.

This TCR derives from a male donor with prostate cancer. The genes are TRBV9 and TRBJ2-1; D may be TRBD2 (6 bases). The input for sequencing was PBMCs, taken after low-dose radiotherapy plus immunotherapy. The CDR3 DNA reads as TGTGCCAGCAGCCCTGTGGCGGGATGGTCCTTCAATGAGCAGTTCTTC. Encoded protein: CASSPVAGWSFNEQFF. Variable domain in full (rest from reference TRBV9 and TRBJ2-1): DSGVTQTPKHLITATGQRVTLRCSPRSGDLSVYWYQQSLDQGLQFLIQYYNGEERAKGNILERFSAQQFPDLHSELNLSSLELGDSALYFCASSPVAGWSFNEQFFGPGTRLTVL.